These T cell receptor beta chains were read from a single sample in a study of high-grade serous ovarian cancer treatment subgroups. TCRdb's copy holds only in-frame clones and misses some; the assay was immunoSEQ multiplex PCR. The sample contains 6,000 or so clones, roughly two thirds of which appear only once. The sequencing input was tumor tissue. Receptors originate from a human donor with high-grade serous ovarian cancer. The CDR3 runs from the conserved cysteine through the conserved F or W. A D gene is named only where the DNA matches it firmly. Clone size, where shown, is once, few, many, or a class for clones that have expanded.

j_call d_call v_call clone_size cdr3_nt cdr3_aa
TRBJ1-5 NA TRBV19 NA TGTGCCAGTAGTATAGCACCAATACAGGGCTATAGCAATCAGCCCCAGCATTTT CASSIAPIQGYSNQPQHF
TRBJ2-7 NA TRBV19 few TGTGCCAGTAGGTCAGCTGCAGGGAGTTTCCACGAGCAGTACTTC CASRSAAGSFHEQYF
TRBJ2-1 NA TRBV7-3 NA TGTGCCAGCAGCTTAACGGGAGACTCGTACAATGAGCAGTTCTTC CASSLTGDSYNEQFF
TRBJ1-2 TRBD1 TRBV29-1 once TGCAGCGCTATTACCCCTAACAGGGGATCGCTAGGCTACACCTTC CSAITPNRGSLGYTF
TRBJ2-5 NA TRBV4-1 NA TGCGCCAGCAGCCAAGATGTCCAGACACAAGAGACCCAGTACTTC CASSQDVQTQETQYF
TRBJ2-1 TRBD2 TRBV7-9 NA TGTGCCAGCAGCCGGGGGGGCCAGGACAATGAGCAGTTCTTC CASSRGGQDNEQFF
TRBJ1-4 NA TRBV6-6 NA TGTGCCAGCAGTCCCCCGGGGAATAATGAAAAACTGTTTTTT CASSPPGNNEKLFF
TRBJ1-2 TRBD1 TRBV30 NA TGTGCCTGGACCAGAGACAGGGGCGACTACACCTTC CAWTRDRGDYTF
TRBJ1-2 NA TRBV27 few TGTGCCAGCAGTCCCGAGCGGTTCTATGGCTACACCTTC CASSPERFYGYTF
TRBJ1-1 TRBD1 TRBV7-9 NA TGTGCCAGCAGCTTAACAGGGGAAGAAGCTTTCTTT CASSLTGEEAFF
TRBJ2-3 TRBD2 TRBV2 NA TGTGCCAGCAGCCCCGGGACTAGCGGCACAGATACGCAGTATTTT CASSPGTSGTDTQYF
TRBJ1-5 TRBD1 TRBV7-6 few TGTGCCAGCAGCTTAGAGGACAGGGGGGGCCCCCAGCATTTT CASSLEDRGGPQHF
TRBJ2-5 NA TRBV2 NA TGTGCCAGCAGTGAGGCAAGGACGCCAATTAAAGAGACCCAGTACTTC CASSEARTPIKETQYF
TRBJ1-1 NA TRBV18 NA TGTGCCAGCTCACCGGGAGGAGGAATTTACATGAACACTGAAGCTTTCTTT CASSPGGGIYMNTEAFF
TRBJ2-1 NA TRBV5-1 NA TGCGCCAGCAAAAGGGACACGGCGTCCTACAATGAGCAGTTCTTC CASKRDTASYNEQFF
TRBJ2-1 NA TRBV2 NA TGTGCCCGTACGAAACCGGGGGGCCGTCAAAGCAATGAGCAGTTCTTC CARTKPGGRQSNEQFF
TRBJ1-1 NA TRBV13 few TGTGCCAGCAGAACCCGGGGGGGGCTGAACACTGAAGCTTTCTTT CASRTRGGLNTEAFF
TRBJ1-1 NA TRBV7-3 once TGTGCCAGCAGCTTCGGGACGGGCACTGAAGCTTTCTTT CASSFGTGTEAFF
TRBJ2-7 TRBD2 TRBV5-1 once TGCGCCAGCAGCTCGGGACTAGATACCTACGAGCAGTACTTT CASSSGLDTYEQYF
TRBJ1-1 TRBD1 TRBV19 NA TGTGCCAGTAGTAGTCAGGGGGACCTGATGAACACTGAAGCTTTCTTT CASSSQGDLMNTEAFF
TRBJ1-2 NA TRBV4-3 medium-sized TGCGCCAGCACCCCAACAATATGGGCTGATGGCTACACCTTC CASTPTIWADGYTF
TRBJ1-1 NA TRBV7-2 NA TGTGCCAGCAGCTTAGTAGGAGGGCTCGATGAAGCTTTCTTT CASSLVGGLDEAFF
TRBJ2-7 NA TRBV7-3 NA TGTGCCAGCAGCTTACAGGGGGCGGGAGACGAGCAGTACTTC CASSLQGAGDEQYF
TRBJ2-7 NA TRBV7-2 NA TGTGCCAGCAGCTTATATAGGACCGCCTACGAGCAGTACTTC CASSLYRTAYEQYF
TRBJ1-2 NA TRBV21-1 few TGTGCCAGCAGCGGGGAAAGATTCTATGGCTACACCTTC CASSGERFYGYTF
TRBJ2-4 NA TRBV6-1 NA TGTGCCAGCAGTGAAGGGCGCCAAAACATTCAGTACTTC CASSEGRQNIQYF